This TCR beta chain was recovered during a study of T cell responses to AZD1222 COVID-19 vaccine. Study results and limitations: Increased Spike-specific TCR breadth and depth were observed after two AZD1222 doses. Unmutated variant regions reportedly attract nearly half of all spike-specific TCRs. Donors in the cohort were predominantly white British and more often female, and clonal diversity was possibly underestimated.

Germline-derived CDR1 and CDR2 are SGHKS and YYEKEE (reference sequence). This CDR3 is built from 13 residues. The V end was cut by 0 bases, the J end by 4 bases, with 5 bases between. For this clone: The antigen remains undetermined.

TCRdb's copy holds only in-frame clones and misses some; the assay was immunoSEQ multiplex PCR. The data hold around 95,000 clones, with about nine tenths observed a single time. The chain joins TRBV5-5 to TRBJ1-5; D remains ambiguous. This sample comprised peripheral blood, obtained on day 0 of AZD1222 vaccination. The source is an adult in good health. This CDR3 reads CASSLGWNQPQHF. The DNA for the CDR3 is TGTGCCAGCAGCTTGGGTTGGAATCAGCCCCAGCATTTT.